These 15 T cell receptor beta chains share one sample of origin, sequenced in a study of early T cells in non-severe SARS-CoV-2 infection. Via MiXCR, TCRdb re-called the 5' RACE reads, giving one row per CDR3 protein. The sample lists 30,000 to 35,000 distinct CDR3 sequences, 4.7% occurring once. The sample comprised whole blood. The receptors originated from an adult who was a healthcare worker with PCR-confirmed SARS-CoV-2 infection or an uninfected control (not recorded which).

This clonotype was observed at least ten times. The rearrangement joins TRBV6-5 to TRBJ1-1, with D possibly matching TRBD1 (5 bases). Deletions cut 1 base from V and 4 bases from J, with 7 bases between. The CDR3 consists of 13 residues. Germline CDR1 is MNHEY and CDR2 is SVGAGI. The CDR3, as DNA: TGTGCCAGCAGTTACTTTCAGGGCACTGAAGCTTTCTTT. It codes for CASSYFQGTEAFF.

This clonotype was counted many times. CDR3 DNA: TGTGCCAGCAGCTTAGGAGGGCGCTACCCCACCTACGAGCAGTACTTC. It yields the protein CASSLGGRYPTYEQYF. The chain is built from TRBV7-2 and TRBJ2-7, with a possible D match to TRBD2 (5 bases). V lost 1 base, J lost 2 bases, and 15 bases lay in between. This CDR3 comprises 16 residues. Germline V gives CDR1 SGHTA, CDR2 FQGNSA.

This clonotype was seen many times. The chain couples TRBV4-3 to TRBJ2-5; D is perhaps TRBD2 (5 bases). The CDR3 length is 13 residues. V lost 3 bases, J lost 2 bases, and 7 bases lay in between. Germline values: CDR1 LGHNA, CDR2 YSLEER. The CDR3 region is CASSHGIQETQYF. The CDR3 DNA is TGCGCCAGCAGCCACGGGATTCAAGAGACCCAGTACTTC.

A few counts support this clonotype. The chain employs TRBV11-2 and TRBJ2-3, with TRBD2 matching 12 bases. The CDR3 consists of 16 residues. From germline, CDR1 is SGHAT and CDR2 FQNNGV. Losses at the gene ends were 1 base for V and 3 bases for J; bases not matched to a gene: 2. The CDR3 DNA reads TGTGCCAGCAGCTTAGGGACTAGCGGGGTAACAGATACGCAGTATTTT. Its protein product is CASSLGTSGVTDTQYF.

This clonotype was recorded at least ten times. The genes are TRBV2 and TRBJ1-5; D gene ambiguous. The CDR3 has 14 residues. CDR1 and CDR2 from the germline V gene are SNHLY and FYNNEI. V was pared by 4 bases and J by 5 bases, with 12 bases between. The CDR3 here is CASSGGPRDQPQHF. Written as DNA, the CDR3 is TGTGCCAGCAGTGGAGGTCCGAGAGATCAGCCCCAGCATTTT.

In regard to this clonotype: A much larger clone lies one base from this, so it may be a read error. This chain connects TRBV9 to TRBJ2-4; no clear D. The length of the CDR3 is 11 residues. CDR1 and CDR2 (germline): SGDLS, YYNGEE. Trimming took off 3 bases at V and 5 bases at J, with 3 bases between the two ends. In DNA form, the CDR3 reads TGTGCCAGCAGCGCTGAAAACATTCAGTACTTC. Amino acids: CASSAENIQYF.

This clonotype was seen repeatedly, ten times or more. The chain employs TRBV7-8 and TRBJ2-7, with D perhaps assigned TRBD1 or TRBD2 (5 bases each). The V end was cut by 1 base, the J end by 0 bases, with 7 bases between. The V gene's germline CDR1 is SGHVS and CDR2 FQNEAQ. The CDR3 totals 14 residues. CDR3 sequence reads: CASSLGGASYEQYF. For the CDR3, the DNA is TGTGCCAGCAGCTTAGGAGGGGCCTCCTACGAGCAGTACTTC.

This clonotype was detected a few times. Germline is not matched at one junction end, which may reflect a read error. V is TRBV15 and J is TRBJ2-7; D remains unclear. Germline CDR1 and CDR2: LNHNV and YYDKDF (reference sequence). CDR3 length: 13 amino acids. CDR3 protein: CVTSRDKGGEQYF. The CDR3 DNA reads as TGTGTCACCAGCAGAGATAAAGGCGGCGAGCAGTACTTC.

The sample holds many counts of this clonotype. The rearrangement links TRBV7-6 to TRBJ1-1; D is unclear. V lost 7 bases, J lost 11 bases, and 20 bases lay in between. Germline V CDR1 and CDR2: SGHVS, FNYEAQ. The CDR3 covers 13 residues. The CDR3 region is CASTPLGPAGAFF. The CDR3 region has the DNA TGTGCCAGCACCCCCCTCGGGCCGGCGGGGGCTTTCTTT.

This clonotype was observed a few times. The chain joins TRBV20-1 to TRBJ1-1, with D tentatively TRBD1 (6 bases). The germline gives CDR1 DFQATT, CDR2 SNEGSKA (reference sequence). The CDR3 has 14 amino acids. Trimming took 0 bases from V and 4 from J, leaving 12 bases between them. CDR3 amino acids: CSARENRVGTEAFF. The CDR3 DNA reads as TGCAGTGCTAGAGAAAACAGGGTGGGCACTGAAGCTTTCTTT.

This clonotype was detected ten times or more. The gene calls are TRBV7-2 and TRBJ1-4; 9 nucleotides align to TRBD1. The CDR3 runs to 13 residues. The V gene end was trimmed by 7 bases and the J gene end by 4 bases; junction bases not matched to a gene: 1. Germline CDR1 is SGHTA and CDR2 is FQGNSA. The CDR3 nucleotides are TGTGCCAGCAAGGACAGGGGTAATGAAAAACTGTTTTTT. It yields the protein CASKDRGNEKLFF. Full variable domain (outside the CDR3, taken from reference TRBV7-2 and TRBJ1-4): GAGVSQSPSNKVTEKGKDVELRCDPISGHTALYWYRQSLGQGLEFLIYFQGNSAPDKSGLPSDRFSAERTGGSVSTLTIQRTQQEDSAVYLCASKDRGNEKLFFGSGTQLSVL.

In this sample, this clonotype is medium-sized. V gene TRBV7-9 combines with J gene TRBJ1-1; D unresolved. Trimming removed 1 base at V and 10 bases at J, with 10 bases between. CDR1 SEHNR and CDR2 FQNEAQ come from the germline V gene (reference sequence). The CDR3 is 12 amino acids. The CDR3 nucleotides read TGTGCCAGCAGCTTAGGTGGCCTTGGAGCTTTCTTT. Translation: CASSLGGLGAFF.

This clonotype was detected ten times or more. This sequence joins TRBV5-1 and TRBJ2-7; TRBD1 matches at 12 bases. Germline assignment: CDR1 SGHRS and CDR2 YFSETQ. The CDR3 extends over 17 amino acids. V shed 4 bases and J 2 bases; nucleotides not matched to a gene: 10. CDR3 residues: CASSAFPGTGGPYEQYF. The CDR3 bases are TGCGCCAGCAGCGCCTTCCCCGGGACAGGGGGCCCCTACGAGCAGTACTTC.

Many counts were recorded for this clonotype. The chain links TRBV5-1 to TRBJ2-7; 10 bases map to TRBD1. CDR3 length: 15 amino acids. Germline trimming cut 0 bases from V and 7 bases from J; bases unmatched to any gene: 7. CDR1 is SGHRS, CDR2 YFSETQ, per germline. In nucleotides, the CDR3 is TGCGCCAGCAGCTTGGAGGGGACAGGGGTCCGGGAGCAGTACTTC. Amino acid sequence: CASSLEGTGVREQYF.

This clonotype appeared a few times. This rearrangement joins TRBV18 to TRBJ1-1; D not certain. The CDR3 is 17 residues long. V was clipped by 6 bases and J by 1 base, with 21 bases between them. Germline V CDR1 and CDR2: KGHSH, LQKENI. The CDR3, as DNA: TGTGCCAGCTCGAGAACGCGTTGGCGGCAGAGGAACACTGAAGCTTTCTTT. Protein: CASSRTRWRQRNTEAFF.